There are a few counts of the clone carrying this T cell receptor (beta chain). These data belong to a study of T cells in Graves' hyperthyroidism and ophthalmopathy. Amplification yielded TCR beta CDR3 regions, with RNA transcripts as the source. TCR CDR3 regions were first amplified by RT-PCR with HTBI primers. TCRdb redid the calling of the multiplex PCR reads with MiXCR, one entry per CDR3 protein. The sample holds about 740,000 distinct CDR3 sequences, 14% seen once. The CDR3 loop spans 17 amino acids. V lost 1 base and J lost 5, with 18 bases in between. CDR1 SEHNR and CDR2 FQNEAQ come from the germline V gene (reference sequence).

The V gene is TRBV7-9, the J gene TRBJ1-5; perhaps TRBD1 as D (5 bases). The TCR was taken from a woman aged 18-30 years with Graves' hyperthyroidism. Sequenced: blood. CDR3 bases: TGTGCCAGCAGCTTAGAAGGGAACTGGGACGGGCATCAGCCCCAGCATTTT. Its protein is CASSLEGNWDGHQPQHF. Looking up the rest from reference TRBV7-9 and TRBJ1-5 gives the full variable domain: DTGVSQNPRHKITKRGQNVTFRCDPISEHNRLYWYRQTLGQGPEFLTYFQNEAQLEKSRLLSDRFSAERPKGSFSTLEIQRTEQGDSAMYLCASSLEGNWDGHQPQHFGDGTRLSIL.